This T cell receptor (beta chain) came from a study of cytomegalovirus exposure and HLA in healthy donors (dated by TCRdb to the late 2010s). A note on the overall study: The roughly 670 repertoires of the first cohort and the 95 to 150 validation repertoires were produced on the same platform, according to a later analysis. The aim of the study was to test whether cataloging public T cell receptors could identify signatures of past pathogen exposure. Along with the approximately 620-subject first cohort, a separate validation cohort of over a hundred different subjects was used. High-throughput TCR immunosequencing, statistical association of individual TCRs with disease status, and machine learning were combined to predict cytomegalovirus infection status.

The library came from the immunoSEQ multiplex PCR assay. Processing in the source paper ran as follows. A statistical classification framework was developed to diagnose cytomegalovirus status using the catalog of TCR beta chain sequences. TCRdb re-hosts the immuneACCESS table, in-frame sequences only. Its copies lack some clones; in the studies checked, an unresolved V gene accounts for under half of them, and the cause for the rest is not known. That table gives V, J and clone size, and the DNA gave D and trimming. The sample table contains approximately 260,000 clones; only one count was recorded for about 86% of them. The biggest ten clones account for around 1% of the sample. Donors formed part of the validation cohort, which comprised 95 to 150 subjects and was distinct from the first cohort of 690 or so subjects. In the case of this clone: This receptor's antigen is unknown. No qualities accompany the bases; no much larger clone lies one base away.

Summary of the overall study and its limitations: Most TCR sequences were seen in very few donors, while some public TCRs were found in many individuals. A later analysis lacked HLA typing for the validation cohort, so it scored co-occurrence in that cohort across all 120 or so repertoires. In vitro tests confirmed that a few of the cytomegalovirus-associated TCR beta chains recognize cytomegalovirus antigens. Cytomegalovirus status was reported to be diagnosed by the classifier with high specificity and sensitivity in both the original and validation cohorts. Of the cluster scores, around 95% were above 0 in a later analysis, which found that TCRs clustered in the first cohort also tended to co-occur in the 95 to 150 validation repertoires. A total of roughly 160 TCR beta chains were listed by the study as associated with cytomegalovirus. The authors suggested that the approach could potentially be extended to other disease states and immunological phenotypes.

This clonotype originated in a woman aged 18-30 years in good health and CMV-seronegative. Specimen: PBMCs.

The nucleotide sequence is given as TGTGCCAGCACCGGGGAATATAATTCACCCCTCCACTTT. The translation is CASTGEYNSPLHF. The V gene is TRBV2 and the J gene is TRBJ1-6; the D segment cannot be called with confidence. The germline V gene provides CDR1 SNHLY and CDR2 FYNNEI. The CDR3 holds 13 amino acids from the cysteine to the phenylalanine. This entry keeps only the CDR3 DNA: 39 bases, framed from base 1. V gives up 7 bases and J gives up 4 bases, and the segment between their germline ends measures 8 bases.